The source of this T cell receptor (beta chain) is a study of T cells in Graves' hyperthyroidism and ophthalmopathy. TCR beta CDR3 sequences were amplified from RNA transcripts. The primer set for the first-round RT-PCR of the TCR CDR3 was HTBI. Via MiXCR, TCRdb re-called the multiplex PCR reads, giving one row per CDR3 protein. The sample holds around 290,000 distinct CDR3 sequences, roughly 13% seen once. This clonotype appeared many times. The source is a woman between 35 and 50 years old with Graves' hyperthyroidism. The sample comprised blood.

The CDR3 coding sequence is TGTGCCAGCAGCGCGACTAGTGGCACCGGGGAGCTGTTTTTT. Amino acids: CASSATSGTGELFF. This chain links TRBV3-1 with TRBJ2-2; a weak D match, TRBD2 (6 bases). The germline V gene has CDR1 LGHDT and CDR2 YNNKEL (reference sequence). The length of the CDR3 is 14 residues. The V gene lost 5 bases and the J gene lost 4 bases, with 11 bases spanning the gap.